The rows below give T cell receptor beta chains drawn from one sample of a study of T cell repertoires in aging, cancer and after chemotherapy. TCRdb re-called the multiplex PCR reads through MiXCR, storing one row per CDR3 protein. The sample yields several thousand distinct CDR3 sequences, around two fifths seen once. Material for sequencing was blood. These receptors were taken from a human donor in good health. The CDR3 runs from the conserved cysteine through the conserved F or W. Fields, in order: J gene, clone size, V gene, D gene, CDR3 DNA, CDR3 protein. The D gene is left open where the match is weak. Clone size is shown for a subset of rows, as once, few, many or a class of expanded clone.

TRBJ2-1	few	TRBV6-5	TRBD1	TGTGCCAGCAGTTACCGGGACAGGGGAAATGAGCAGTTCTTC	CASSYRDRGNEQFF
TRBJ2-2	-	TRBV6-5	TRBD2	TGTGCCAGCAGTGACCGCAGGGCGGGGGCCGGGGAGCTGTTTTTT	CASSDRRAGAGELFF
TRBJ1-5	-	TRBV29-1	-	TGCAGCGCCCTACAGGGAGAACAGCCCCAGCATTTT	CSALQGEQPQHF
TRBJ1-2	few	TRBV11-3	-	TGTGCCAGCAGCCCCCCGGGGGGTAACTATGGCTACACCTTC	CASSPPGGNYGYTF
TRBJ2-7	medium-sized	TRBV11-3	-	TGTGCCAGCAGCTTACTCCGAGGGGGCTACGAGCAGTACTTC	CASSLLRGGYEQYF
TRBJ2-1	few	TRBV5-6	-	TGTGCCAGCAGCTTAGGGTCGCACCCCTCCTACAATGAGCAGTTCTTC	CASSLGSHPSYNEQFF
TRBJ1-1	-	TRBV12-3/TRBV12-4	-	TGTGCCAGCAGTGAAGCGCAGTGGGAGATGAGCACTGAAGCTTTCTTT	CASSEAQWEMSTEAFF
TRBJ2-7	-	TRBV27	-	TGTGCCAGCAGTTCCGGGGACGGCTACTACGAGCAGTACTTC	CASSSGDGYYEQYF
TRBJ2-1	-	TRBV24-1	TRBD2	TGTGCCACCAGTGAGGGAGCGGGATCGGCCTATGAGCAGTTCTTC	CATSEGAGSAYEQFF
TRBJ1-5	-	TRBV5-6	-	TGTGCCAGAAGCTTGGTTGATAGGTTTCCAAGGTGGGACAATCAGCCCCAGCATTTT	CARSLVDRFPRWDNQPQHF
TRBJ2-3	-	TRBV4-2	-	TGCGCCAGCAGTCGACTTCCAGGGATAGATACGCAGTATTTT	CASSRLPGIDTQYF
TRBJ2-5	-	TRBV6-5	-	TGTGCCAGCAGTGAAGTGTGGGGGACCCAGTACTTC	CASSEVWGTQYF
TRBJ2-2	-	TRBV7-2	TRBD2	TGTGCCAGCAGCCCTGGACTAGCGGGATCTTCGGAGGAGCTGTTTTTT	CASSPGLAGSSEELFF
TRBJ2-3	-	TRBV6-8	-	TGTGCCAGCAGTTACAAGAGGAATGGCGCAGATACGCAGTATTTT	CASSYKRNGADTQYF
TRBJ2-3	once	TRBV7-6	TRBD1	TGTGCCAGCAGCTTAGGGGGACAGGGTGTGGGAGATACGCAGTATTTT	CASSLGGQGVGDTQYF
TRBJ2-7	once	TRBV27	TRBD2	TGTGCCAGCAGCCCCCTTGGCGGGAGCTCCTACGAGCAGTACTTC	CASSPLGGSSYEQYF
TRBJ1-5	few	TRBV13	-	TGTGCCAGCAGCTTAGGACAGGCGGCGGGCAATCAGCCCCAGCATTTT	CASSLGQAAGNQPQHF